Listed below are T cell receptor beta chains from one sample, sequenced in a study of cytomegalovirus exposure and HLA in healthy donors. This table comes from immunoSEQ multiplex PCR, and its TCRdb copy is limited to in-frame clones, with some not included. The data show about 270,000 clones, roughly two thirds seen once. The sample comprised PBMCs. These receptors all stem from a female donor in good health and CMV-seronegative. Each CDR3 is given with its conserved first and last residue. Each record gives: CDR3 length, clone size, J gene, D gene, V gene, CDR3 protein, CDR3 DNA. The D gene is left open where the match is weak. Part of the rows lack a size; the others show once, few, many or a class for expanded clones.

16 | - | TRBJ2-7 | - | TRBV11-2 | CASTLKPRQGRSEQYF | TGTGCCAGCACCCTAAAACCGAGGCAGGGAAGGAGCGAGCAGTACTTC
12 | few | TRBJ1-3 | - | TRBV7-9 | CSAGVSGNTIYF | TGTTCCGCCGGTGTATCTGGAAACACCATATATTTT
12 | - | TRBJ2-3 | - | TRBV29-1 | CSVREGTDTQYF | TGCAGCGTTAGGGAGGGCACAGATACGCAGTATTTT
14 | - | TRBJ2-7 | - | TRBV15 | CATSRDRTPYEQYF | TGTGCCACCAGCAGAGATAGGACACCCTACGAGCAGTACTTC
13 | - | TRBJ2-1 | - | TRBV11-2 | CASSPSSYNEQFF | TGTGCCAGCAGCCCCTCCTCCTACAATGAGCAGTTCTTC
15 | - | TRBJ2-7 | TRBD2 | TRBV7-2 | CASSLTSGGIYEQYF | TGTGCCAGCAGCTTGACTAGCGGGGGGATTTACGAGCAGTACTTC
12 | - | TRBJ1-1 | - | TRBV25-1 | CASSELGREAFF | TGTGCCAGCAGTGAATTGGGGAGAGAAGCTTTCTTT
16 | - | TRBJ2-7 | TRBD1 | TRBV5-1 | CASSLIAGTGVYEQYF | TGCGCCAGCAGCTTGATCGCCGGGACAGGGGTCTACGAGCAGTACTTC
15 | - | TRBJ2-1 | TRBD2 | TRBV6-4 | CASSLGLAAYNEQFF | TGTGCCAGCAGTCTTGGACTAGCGGCTTACAATGAGCAGTTCTTC
15 | few | TRBJ1-6 | TRBD1 | TRBV18 | CASSPDRVPISPLHF | TGTGCCAGCTCACCGGACAGGGTCCCAATTTCACCCCTCCACTTT
12 | - | TRBJ1-2 | - | TRBV28 | CASSFQASGYTF | TGTGCCAGCAGTTTCCAGGCGAGTGGCTACACCTTC
17 | - | TRBJ1-1 | - | TRBV5-6 | CASSSKTAGAENTEAFF | TGTGCCAGCAGCTCGAAAACGGCAGGGGCGGAGAACACTGAAGCTTTCTTT
14 | - | TRBJ2-2 | - | TRBV7-3 | CASSELLGTGELFF | TGTGCCAGCAGCGAATTACTAGGCACCGGGGAGCTGTTTTTT
15 | - | TRBJ1-3 | - | TRBV28 | CASSSYGYSGNTIYF | TGTGCCAGCAGCAGCTACGGGTACTCTGGAAACACCATATATTTT
13 | - | TRBJ1-2 | - | TRBV28 | CASEGVSNYGYTF | TGTGCCAGCGAAGGGGTTTCTAACTATGGCTACACCTTC
12 | - | TRBJ2-7 | - | TRBV7-9 | CASSATSFEQYF | TGTGCCAGCAGCGCCACTAGCTTCGAGCAGTACTTC
13 | - | TRBJ2-1 | - | TRBV7-9 | CASSLRGGNEQFF | TGTGCCAGCAGCTTACGAGGGGGAAATGAGCAGTTCTTC
15 | - | TRBJ2-5 | TRBD1 | TRBV28 | CASSFLDREVETQYF | TGTGCCAGCAGTTTCCTGGACAGGGAGGTCGAGACCCAGTACTTC
15 | - | TRBJ1-1 | - | TRBV28 | CASSLIQGGGTEAFF | TGTGCCAGCAGTTTAATTCAGGGAGGGGGAACTGAAGCTTTCTTT
14 | - | TRBJ2-1 | - | TRBV2 | CASSTGVSDNEQFF | TGTGCCAGCAGCACGGGAGTTTCTGACAATGAGCAGTTCTTC
12 | - | TRBJ2-3 | - | TRBV6-1 | CASSVLSDTQYF | TGTGCCAGCAGTGTCCTATCAGATACGCAGTATTTT
16 | - | TRBJ2-7 | TRBD1 | TRBV4-2 | CASSLLPGTGLNEQYF | TGTGCCAGCAGCCTTTTACCCGGGACAGGGTTGAACGAGCAGTACTTC
14 | - | TRBJ2-7 | TRBD1 | TRBV2 | CASIGTGSSYEQYF | TGTGCCAGCATCGGGACAGGCAGCTCCTACGAGCAGTACTTC
15 | - | TRBJ2-7 | - | TRBV2 | CASSPGAPSSYEQYF | TGTGCCAGCAGTCCTGGGGCACCCAGCTCCTACGAGCAGTACTTC
15 | - | TRBJ2-7 | TRBD1 | TRBV5-1 | CASSLEAGGPYEQYF | TGCGCCAGCAGCTTGGAGGCAGGGGGCCCATACGAGCAGTACTTC
13 | - | TRBJ1-1 | - | TRBV11-2 | CASSLGQNTEAFF | TGTGCCAGCAGCTTGGGGCAGAACACTGAAGCTTTCTTT
15 | - | TRBJ1-3 | - | TRBV18 | CASSPPQRSGNTIYF | TGTGCCAGCTCACCACCTCAACGGTCTGGAAACACCATATATTTT
15 | few | TRBJ1-2 | - | TRBV28 | CASSPLGRQSHGYTF | TGTGCCAGCAGTCCCCTGGGGCGACAGTCCCATGGCTACACCTTC
17 | - | TRBJ1-3 | - | TRBV5-4 | CASSQRGEVSSGNTIYF | TGTGCCAGCAGTCAGCGGGGGGAGGTGAGCTCTGGAAACACCATATATTTT
15 | - | TRBJ1-1 | - | TRBV27 | CASSLGGTLNTEAFF | TGTGCCAGCAGTTTAGGAGGGACGTTGAACACTGAAGCTTTCTTT
15 | - | TRBJ2-1 | TRBD2 | TRBV10-3 | CAISESKGLAGAEFF | TGTGCCATCAGTGAGTCGAAGGGACTAGCGGGAGCGGAGTTCTTC
16 | - | TRBJ1-5 | TRBD1 | TRBV19 | CASRPDRELSNQPQHF | TGTGCCAGTAGGCCTGACAGGGAACTTAGCAATCAGCCCCAGCATTTT
15 | - | TRBJ2-3 | TRBD1 | TRBV11-2 | CASSQQGTSTDTQYF | TGTGCCAGCAGCCAACAGGGGACGAGCACAGATACGCAGTATTTT
14 | - | TRBJ2-5 | TRBD1 | TRBV5-6 | CASRPGQGARTQYF | TGTGCCAGCAGACCCGGACAGGGGGCTAGGACCCAGTACTTC
17 | - | TRBJ1-2 | - | TRBV18 | CASSPLTTQGGAYGYTF | TGTGCCAGCTCACCACTTACGACACAGGGTGGGGCATATGGCTACACCTTC
13 | - | TRBJ2-2 | - | TRBV5-1 | CASSLDGYWELFF | TGCGCCAGCAGCTTGGACGGTTACTGGGAGCTGTTTTTT
16 | - | TRBJ2-2 | TRBD1 | TRBV7-3 | CASSLLGTGVTGELFF | TGTGCCAGCAGCTTATTAGGGACAGGGGTCACCGGGGAGCTGTTTTTT
13 | - | TRBJ2-3 | TRBD2 | TRBV10-3 | CAKTSGSTDTQYF | TGTGCCAAGACTAGCGGGAGTACAGATACGCAGTATTTT
14 | - | TRBJ2-6 | - | TRBV29-1 | CSVESQAGANVLTF | TGCAGCGTTGAGAGTCAGGCTGGGGCCAACGTCCTGACTTTC
17 | - | TRBJ2-1 | TRBD2 | TRBV28 | CASSPPREAGGHNEQFF | TGTGCCAGCAGTCCACCACGAGAAGCGGGAGGACACAATGAGCAGTTCTTC
13 | - | TRBJ2-1 | TRBD1 | TRBV7-9 | CATEQGLGNEQFF | TGTGCCACCGAACAGGGGTTAGGGAATGAGCAGTTCTTC
14 | few | TRBJ1-6 | - | TRBV6-1 | CATSRRGDNSPLHF | TGTGCCACTTCCCGGCGGGGAGATAATTCACCCCTCCACTTT
19 | - | TRBJ1-2 | TRBD1 | TRBV7-9 | CASSPTWGPTGPLADGYTF | TGTGCCAGCAGCCCGACCTGGGGGCCGACAGGGCCCCTTGCTGATGGCTACACCTTC
16 | - | TRBJ2-7 | - | TRBV11-2 | CASSLFPRGQSYEQYF | TGTGCCAGCAGCTTATTTCCCCGGGGACAATCCTACGAGCAGTACTTC
15 | - | TRBJ2-1 | TRBD1 | TRBV5-4 | CASSTQGSDRNEQFF | TGTGCCAGCAGCACACAGGGGTCAGACCGGAATGAGCAGTTCTTC